The sequence of this T cell receptor (beta chain) was determined in a study of blood T cell repertoires in COVID-19. Across the study: The samples span acute and convalescent COVID-19 from the United States, Italy and Spain. Sample material is recorded as cDNA or gDNA derived from T cells, B-cell-depleted T cells, or PBMCs.

CDR1 and CDR2 (germline): LNHDA, SQIVND (reference sequence). V was cut by 1 base and J by 3 bases, with 9 bases left in between. The CDR3 has 14 amino acids. Original data processing: For nucleated cells, counts were estimated from reference gene primer amplification. TCRdb keeps only in-frame clones here, not all; method: immunoSEQ multiplex PCR. That table furnishes V, J and clone size, whereas the DNA furnished D and trimming. The sample holds 130,000 or so clones, about 89% seen once. The clonotype originates from a man in his forties or fifties with active or convalescent COVID-19. The chain links TRBV19 to TRBJ1-1; D ambiguous. The source material was peripheral blood. The CDR3 bases are TGTGCCAGTAGTATAGGTAAGCGGGACACTGAAGCTTTCTTT. This encodes CASSIGKRDTEAFF.